The clone carrying this T cell receptor beta chain was picked up one time. Its specificity is unknown. Patients were excluded for autoimmune disease history or systemic immunosuppression. TCRdb's table, derived via immunoSEQ multiplex PCR, lists solely in-frame clones and lacks some. This sample has tens of thousands of clones, with approximately 89% found just once. The entry originates in a study of OX40 agonist ivuxolimab in advanced cancers. Looking at the study overall: Given to patients was ivuxolimab, an agonistic anti-OX40 (CD134) antibody. Study-wide points: At 0.1 to 3.0 mg/kg and by week 6, clonal expansion occurred in CD4+ and CD8+ blood T cells. On average, CD8+ T cells had more expanded clones than CD4+.

The specimen comprised CD4+ or CD8+ T cells sorted from blood, sampled in a trial of the OX40 agonist ivuxolimab. This clonotype was sampled from an adult with an advanced solid tumor such as melanoma, head and neck, liver or kidney cancer.

DNA for the CDR3: TGTGCCAGCTCACCAAGCTCTCAACAGTTATACGAGCAGTACTTC. It specifies CASSPSSQQLYEQYF. The genes are TRBV18 and TRBJ2-7; the D is unclear. Trimming cost V 2 bases and J 4 bases, with 15 bases left between them. CDR3 length: 15 amino acids. Germline-derived CDR1 and CDR2 are KGHSH and LQKENI. The variable domain in full, with the rest retrieved from reference TRBV18 and TRBJ2-7, is NAGVMQNPRHLVRRRGQEARLRCSPMKGHSHVYWYRQLPEEGLKFMVYLQKENIIDESGMPKERFSAEFPKEGPSILRIQQVVRGDSAAYFCASSPSSQQLYEQYFGPGTRLTVT.